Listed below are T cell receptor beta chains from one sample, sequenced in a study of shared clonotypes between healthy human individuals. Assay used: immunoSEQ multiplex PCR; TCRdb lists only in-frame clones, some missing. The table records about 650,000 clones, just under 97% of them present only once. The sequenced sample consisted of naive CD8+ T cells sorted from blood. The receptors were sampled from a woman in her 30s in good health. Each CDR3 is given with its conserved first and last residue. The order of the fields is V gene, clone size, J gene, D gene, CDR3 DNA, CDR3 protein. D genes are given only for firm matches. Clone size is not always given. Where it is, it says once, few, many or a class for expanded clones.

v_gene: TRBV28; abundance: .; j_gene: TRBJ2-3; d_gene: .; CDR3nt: TGTGCCAGCAGTACACACCTCCTGGTCCAGACTAGCACAGATACGCAGTATTTT; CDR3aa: CASSTHLLVQTSTDTQYF
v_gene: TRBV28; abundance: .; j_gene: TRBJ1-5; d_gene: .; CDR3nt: TGTGCCAGCAGTTTGGGAGGGGTTCAGCAGCCCCAGCATTTT; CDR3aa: CASSLGGVQQPQHF
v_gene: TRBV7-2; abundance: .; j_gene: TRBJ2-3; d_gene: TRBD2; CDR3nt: TGTGCCAGCAGCTACCTACTAGCGGCTAGCACAGATACGCAGTATTTT; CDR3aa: CASSYLLAASTDTQYF
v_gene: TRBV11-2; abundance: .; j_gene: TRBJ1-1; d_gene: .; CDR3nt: TGTGCCAGCAGCCCATCCTCCAGGGGCACTGAAGCTTTCTTT; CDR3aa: CASSPSSRGTEAFF
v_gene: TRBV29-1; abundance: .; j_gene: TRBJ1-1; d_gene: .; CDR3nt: TGCAGCGTGTCCGAGGGGCACACTGAAGCTTTCTTT; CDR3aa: CSVSEGHTEAFF
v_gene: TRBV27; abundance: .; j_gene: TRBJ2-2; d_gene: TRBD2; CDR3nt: TGTGCCAGCAGTTTAAGCCCGGCTAGCGGGGCGAACACCGGGGAGCTGTTTTTT; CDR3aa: CASSLSPASGANTGELFF
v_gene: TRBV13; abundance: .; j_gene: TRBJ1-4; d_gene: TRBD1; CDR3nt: TGTGCCAGCAGCTTAGGTGGACAGGGGCAAATAGAGGAAAAACTGTTTTTT; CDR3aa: CASSLGGQGQIEEKLFF
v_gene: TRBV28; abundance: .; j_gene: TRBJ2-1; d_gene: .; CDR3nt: TGTGCCAGCAGTTTGAGTCGGGGGAGCTCCTACAATGAGCAGTTCTTC; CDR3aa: CASSLSRGSSYNEQFF
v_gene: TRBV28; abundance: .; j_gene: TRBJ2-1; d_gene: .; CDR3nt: TGTGCCAGCAGTACCGGGACGGACGGGGGTGAGCAGTTCTTC; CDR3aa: CASSTGTDGGEQFF
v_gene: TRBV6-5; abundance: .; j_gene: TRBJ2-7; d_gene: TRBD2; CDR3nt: TGTGCCAGCAGTTACGGGGCGGGGGGCGGCGAGCAGTACTTC; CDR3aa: CASSYGAGGGEQYF
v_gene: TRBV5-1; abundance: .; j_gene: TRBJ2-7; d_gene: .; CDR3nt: TGCCCCAACCCCCCGAGACCTTTCTACGAGCAGTACTTC; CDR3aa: CPNPPRPFYEQYF
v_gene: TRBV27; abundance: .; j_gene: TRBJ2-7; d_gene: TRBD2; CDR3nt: TGTGCCAGCAGTTTAGGGACTAGGCCCCACGAGCAGTACTTC; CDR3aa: CASSLGTRPHEQYF
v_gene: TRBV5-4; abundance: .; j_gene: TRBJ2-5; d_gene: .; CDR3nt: TGTGCCAGCAGCCGAGAAGATCAAGAGACCCAGTACTTC; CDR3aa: CASSREDQETQYF
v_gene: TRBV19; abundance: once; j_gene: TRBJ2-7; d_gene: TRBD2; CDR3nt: TGTGCCAGTAGTATTCGGACTAGTTCCTACGAGCAGTACTTC; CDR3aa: CASSIRTSSYEQYF
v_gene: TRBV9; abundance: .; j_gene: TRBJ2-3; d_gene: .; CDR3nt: TGTGCCAGCTCAAGAGAATGGGAGACTAGCACAGATACGCAGTATTTT; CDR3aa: CASSREWETSTDTQYF
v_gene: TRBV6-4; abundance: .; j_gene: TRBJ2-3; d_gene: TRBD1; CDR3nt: TGTGCCAGCATCGGGGGACAGGGAGCAGATACGCAGTATTTT; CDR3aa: CASIGGQGADTQYF
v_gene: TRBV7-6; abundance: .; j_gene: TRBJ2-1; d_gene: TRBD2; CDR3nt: TGTGCCAGCAGCTTAGCTCCCGGGACTAGCGGGAGGGTCGATGAGCAGTTCTTC; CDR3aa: CASSLAPGTSGRVDEQFF
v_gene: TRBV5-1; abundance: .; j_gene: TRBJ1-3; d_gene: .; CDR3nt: TGCGCCAGCAGCTCCGGGACTCCTTTTAGAAACACCATATATTTT; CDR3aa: CASSSGTPFRNTIYF
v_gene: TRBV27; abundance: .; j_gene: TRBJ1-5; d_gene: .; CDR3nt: TGTGCCAGCAGTCCGGAAAAGGTGAGCAATCAGCCCCAGCATTTT; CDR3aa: CASSPEKVSNQPQHF
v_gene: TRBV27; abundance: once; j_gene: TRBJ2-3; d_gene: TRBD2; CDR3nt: TGTGCCAGCAGTTCCCTGTCGGGAGGTTTCACAGATACGCAGTATTTT; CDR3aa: CASSSLSGGFTDTQYF
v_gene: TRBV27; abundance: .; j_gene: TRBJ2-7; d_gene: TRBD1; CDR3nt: TGTGCCAGCAGTGGCCGGGACAGGGGGTGGTACGAGCAGTACTTC; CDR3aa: CASSGRDRGWYEQYF
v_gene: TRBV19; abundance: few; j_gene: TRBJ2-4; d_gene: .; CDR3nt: TGTGCCAGTAGTATAGTGGTGGGAATGCCCAAAAACATTCAGTACTTC; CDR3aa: CASSIVVGMPKNIQYF
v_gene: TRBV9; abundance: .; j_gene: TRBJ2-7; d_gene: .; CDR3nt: TGTGCCAGCAGCGTAGCGGGCGACGAGCAGTACTTC; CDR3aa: CASSVAGDEQYF
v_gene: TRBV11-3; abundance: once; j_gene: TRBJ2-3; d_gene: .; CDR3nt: TGTGCCAGCAGCTTAGTTGTACGGAACACAGATACGCAGTATTTT; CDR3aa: CASSLVVRNTDTQYF
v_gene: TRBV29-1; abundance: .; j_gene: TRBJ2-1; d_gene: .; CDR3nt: TGCAGCGTTGAACCGGAGCCCAATGAGCAGTTCTTC; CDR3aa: CSVEPEPNEQFF
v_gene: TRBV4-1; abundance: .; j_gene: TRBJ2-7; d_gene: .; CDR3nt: TGCGCCAGCAGCCAAGTTTCGGGGGAGCAGTACTTC; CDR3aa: CASSQVSGEQYF
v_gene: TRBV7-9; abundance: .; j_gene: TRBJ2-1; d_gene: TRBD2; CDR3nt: TGTGCCAGCAGCCCTAGCGGGAGGGTCAGGGTGGATGAGCAGTTCTTC; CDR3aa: CASSPSGRVRVDEQFF
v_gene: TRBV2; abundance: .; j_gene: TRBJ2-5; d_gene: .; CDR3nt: TGTGCCAGCCTTCGACTGGGGGAGACCCAGTACTTC; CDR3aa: CASLRLGETQYF
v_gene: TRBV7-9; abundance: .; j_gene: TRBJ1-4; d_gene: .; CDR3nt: TGTGCCAGCAGCCCGCTGGAGGGGGGGGGTTTTGAAAAACTGTTTTTT; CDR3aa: CASSPLEGGGFEKLFF
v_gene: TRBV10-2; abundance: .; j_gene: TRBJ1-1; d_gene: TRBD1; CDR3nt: TGCGCCAGCAGTGAAAGACAGGGGGTGTACATGAACACTGAAGCTTTCTTT; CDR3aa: CASSERQGVYMNTEAFF
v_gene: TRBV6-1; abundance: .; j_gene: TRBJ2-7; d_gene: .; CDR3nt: TGTGCCAGCAGCAGGGTCGAGCAGTACTTC; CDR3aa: CASSRVEQYF
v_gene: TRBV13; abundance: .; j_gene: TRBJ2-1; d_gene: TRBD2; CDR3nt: TGTGCCAGCAGCCCGCGGACTAGTGTTACCCACAATGAGCAGTTCTTC; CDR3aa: CASSPRTSVTHNEQFF
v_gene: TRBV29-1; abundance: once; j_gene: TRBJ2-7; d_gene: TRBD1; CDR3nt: TGCAGCGTAGAGACAGGGGGAAACGAGCAGTACTTC; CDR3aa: CSVETGGNEQYF
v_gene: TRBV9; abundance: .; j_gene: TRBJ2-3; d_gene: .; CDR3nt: TGTGCCAGCAGCGTAGGTCCTGATACGCAGTATTTT; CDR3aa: CASSVGPDTQYF
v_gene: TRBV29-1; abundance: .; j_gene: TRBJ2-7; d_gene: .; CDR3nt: TGCAGCGTTGTACAGCCGGATAAGTACGAGCAGTACTTC; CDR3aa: CSVVQPDKYEQYF
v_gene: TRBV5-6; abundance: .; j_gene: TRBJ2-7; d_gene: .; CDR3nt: TGTGCCAGCAGCTTGGCCGGGCAGGGCCTACATACCTACGAGCAGTACTTC; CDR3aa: CASSLAGQGLHTYEQYF
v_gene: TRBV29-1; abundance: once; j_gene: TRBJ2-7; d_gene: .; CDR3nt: TGCAGCGTTGAGGCAGGGTTCGGCTCCTACGAGCAGTACTTC; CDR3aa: CSVEAGFGSYEQYF
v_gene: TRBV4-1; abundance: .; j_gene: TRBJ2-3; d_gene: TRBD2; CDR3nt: TGCGCCAGCAGCCAAGGGGTTAGCGGGGCTCCTAGCACAGATACGCAGTATTTT; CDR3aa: CASSQGVSGAPSTDTQYF
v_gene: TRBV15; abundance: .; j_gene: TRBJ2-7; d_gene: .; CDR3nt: TGTGCCACCAGCAGAGATCCGGACGGGATAAGCTACGAGCAGTACTTC; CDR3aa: CATSRDPDGISYEQYF
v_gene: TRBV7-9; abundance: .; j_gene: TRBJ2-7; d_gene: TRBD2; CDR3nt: TGTGCCAGCAGACCGACTAGCGGGAGGACCTACGAGCAGTACTTC; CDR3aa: CASRPTSGRTYEQYF